This entry lists 19 T cell receptor beta chains sequenced from one sample in a study of blood T cell repertoires in COVID-19. The table came from immunoSEQ multiplex PCR; TCRdb's copy has only in-frame clones and leaves some out. The sample records about 120,000 clones, 70% to 90% being singletons. Sequenced sample: peripheral blood. The receptors here all came from a man in his fifties or sixties with acute or convalescent COVID-19.

There are a few counts of this clone. The V call is TRBV5-6, the J call TRBJ2-7; 7 bases agree with TRBD1. The ends lost 0 bases at V and 5 bases at J; junction bases unmatched: 8. Germline V gives CDR1 SGHDT, CDR2 YYEEEE. CDR3 size: 15 residues. The CDR3, as DNA: TGTGCCAGCAGCTTGGGAGTAGGCAGGGGGAACGAGCAGTACTTC. It yields the protein CASSLGVGRGNEQYF.

In this sample, this clone turned up once. The rearrangement joins TRBV6-6 to TRBJ1-1; possible D gene TRBD1, 6 bases. Trimming removed 6 bases from V and 7 bases from J, with 12 bases in between. Germline CDR1 and CDR2: MNHNY and SVGAGI (reference sequence). The CDR3 loop spans 12 amino acids. As DNA, the CDR3 is TGTGCCAGCAGGAACCCAGGGGTTGAAGCTTTCTTT. Translated, it gives CASRNPGVEAFF.

The DNA of the CDR3 is TGTGCCAGCAGCCGATTTTTCGGCGGGGAGCTGTTTTTT. This encodes CASSRFFGGELFF. The chain carries TRBV7-2 and TRBJ2-2; no clear D. Per the germline V gene, CDR1 is SGHTA and CDR2 is FQGNSA. The V end was cut by 5 bases, the J end by 7 bases, with 11 bases between. The CDR3 runs to 13 residues.

The V call is TRBV27, the J call TRBJ1-2; D possibly corresponds to TRBD1 (6 bases). Germline V lookup: CDR1 MNHEY, CDR2 SMNVEV (reference sequence). CDR3 size: 14 residues. V was trimmed by 0 bases and J by 5 bases, leaving 10 bases between them. The DNA for the CDR3 is TGTGCCAGCAGTTTATCGTGGCAGGGGTATGGCTACACCTTC. Its translation: CASSLSWQGYGYTF.

This rearrangement joins TRBV5-1 to TRBJ2-3; D possibly corresponds to TRBD2 (5 bases). V was clipped by 4 bases and J by 4 bases, with 16 bases between them. Germline-derived CDR1 and CDR2 are SGHRS and YFSETQ. The CDR3 runs to 15 residues. The CDR3 region is CASSARGLEADTQYF. The CDR3 DNA sequence: TGCGCCAGCAGCGCGCGCGGACTGGAAGCAGATACGCAGTATTTT.

The rearrangement links TRBV24-1 to TRBJ2-3, with 10 bases identical to TRBD2. This CDR3 region has 15 residues. Germline V gene lookup returns CDR1 KGHDR and CDR2 SFDVKD. V lost 4 bases and J lost 6; bases outside the gene matches: 6. In nucleotides, the CDR3 is TGTGCCACCAGTGAAAGCGGGAGGGCCATGGATACGCAGTATTTT. It is translated as CATSESGRAMDTQYF.

The chain has TRBV3-1 (or the pseudogene TRBV3-2) and TRBJ1-2; D gene uncertain. Per the germline V gene, CDR1 is LGHDT and CDR2 is YNNKEL (reference sequence). V lost 1 base and J 4 bases, leaving 10 bases between the germline ends. The CDR3 spans 14 residues. The CDR3 loop is CASSQGSRVYGYTF. CDR3 sequence (DNA): TGTGCCAGCAGCCAAGGGTCACGAGTCTATGGCTACACCTTC.

This clone showed up just a few times. V gene TRBV7-3 combines with J gene TRBJ2-7; TRBD1 is a possible D gene (5 bases). V shed 1 base and J shed 4 bases, with 11 bases lying between them. Germline-derived CDR1 and CDR2 are SGHTA and FQGTGA. This CDR3 contains 14 residues. CDR3 in amino acids: CASSLKGKVYEQYF. The CDR3, as DNA: TGTGCCAGCAGCTTAAAGGGGAAAGTTTACGAGCAGTACTTC.

J is TRBJ1-2 and V is TRBV11-2; D might be TRBD1 (6 bases). In germline, CDR1 is SGHAT, CDR2 FQNNGV. V lost 5 bases to trimming and J lost 0 bases, with 13 bases between them. This CDR3 spans 15 amino acids. CDR3 protein: CASSPTGLPNYGYTF. The CDR3 DNA follows: TGTGCCAGCAGCCCTACAGGGCTCCCTAACTATGGCTACACCTTC.

The V gene is TRBV12-3 or TRBV12-4, the J gene TRBJ1-2; 7 bases are a match to TRBD1. The CDR3 is 13 residues long. Trimming cost V 5 bases and J 5 bases; bases outside gene matches: 5. Here the CDR3 reads CASSRQGGYGYTF. The CDR3 region has the DNA TGTGCCAGCAGTAGACAGGGCGGATATGGCTACACCTTC.

On this clone itself: Sequence at one end of the junction differs from germline and may be a read error. The chain employs TRBV7-7 and TRBJ2-6; D not resolved. The CDR3 totals 15 residues. Germline V CDR1 and CDR2: SSHAT, FNYEAQ (reference sequence). The CDR3 DNA sequence: TGTGCTAGCAGCCCTACCCCCTCTGGGGCCAACGTCCTGACTTTC. Translating it yields CASSPTPSGANVLTF. The complete variable domain, with remaining parts taken from reference TRBV7-7 and TRBJ2-6, reads GAGVSQSPRYKVTKRGQDVTLRCDPISSHATLYWYQQALGQGPEFLTYFNYEAQPDKSGLPSDRFSAERPEGSISTLTIQRTEQRDSAMYRCASSPTPSGANVLTFGAGSRLTVL.

This clone was recorded only once. The rearrangement uses TRBV28 and TRBJ1-5, with 7 positions matching TRBD1. The CDR3 consists of 14 residues. Germline assignment: CDR1 MDHEN and CDR2 SYDVKM. V trimming: 5 bases; J trimming: 7 bases; junction bases outside the gene matches: 8. CDR3 residues: CASSLQGKEQPQHF. The CDR3 DNA reads TGTGCCAGCAGTCTACAGGGGAAAGAGCAGCCCCAGCATTTT.

The CDR3 protein is CASSLASYNEQFF. Here the CDR3 DNA reads TGTGCCAGCAGCTTAGCCTCGTACAATGAGCAGTTCTTC. The chain joins TRBV11-2 to TRBJ2-1; D uncertain. The V end was cut by 1 base, the J end by 4 bases, with 5 bases between. There are 13 residues in the CDR3. Germline CDR1 reads SGHAT; CDR2 reads FQNNGV.

V gene TRBV5-6 combines with J gene TRBJ1-2; D unresolved. CDR3 length: 14 amino acids. Germline values: CDR1 SGHDT, CDR2 YYEEEE. The V and J ends lost 1 base and 4 bases respectively, with 11 bases between them. CDR3 bases: TGTGCCAGCAGCTTGCCCGCGGGCCCCTATGGCTACACCTTC. Its protein is CASSLPAGPYGYTF.

This clone showed up just once. The chain has TRBV7-9 and TRBJ1-5, with D possibly being TRBD1 (5 bases). CDR1 and CDR2 (germline): SEHNR, FQNEAQ (reference sequence). The V end was cut by 2 bases, the J end by 9 bases, with 11 bases between. CDR3 length: 13 residues. The CDR3 is CASSLQGPGPQHF. In DNA form, the CDR3 reads TGTGCCAGCAGCTTACAGGGCCCCGGGCCCCAGCATTTT. The full variable domain, rest sourced from reference TRBV7-9 and TRBJ1-5, is DTGVSQNPRHKITKRGQNVTFRCDPISEHNRLYWYRQTLGQGPEFLTYFQNEAQLEKSRLLSDRFSAERPKGSFSTLEIQRTEQGDSAMYLCASSLQGPGPQHFGDGTRLSIL.

The rearrangement uses TRBV7-6 and TRBJ2-2; TRBD1 is a possible D gene (7 bases). The CDR3 is 16 residues long. Germline V gene data show CDR1 as SGHVS and CDR2 as FNYEAQ. The V end lost 1 base, the J end lost 3 bases, and 12 bases lay between the germline ends. The CDR3 is CASSLGQGGDTGELFF. The CDR3 DNA reads as TGTGCCAGCAGCTTAGGACAGGGAGGAGACACCGGGGAGCTGTTTTTT.

The chain employs TRBV9 and TRBJ2-1; a weak D match, TRBD2 (6 bases). Germline assignment: CDR1 SGDLS and CDR2 YYNGEE. The CDR3 has 15 amino acids. Trimming took 4 bases from V and 5 from J, leaving 16 bases between them. The CDR3: CASSRVRGRNNEQFF. The CDR3 DNA is TGTGCCAGCAGCAGAGTCCGGGGGAGGAACAATGAGCAGTTCTTC.

This chain connects TRBV4-3 to TRBJ2-7; the match to TRBD2 covers 8 bases. The CDR3 length is 16 residues. With V trimmed by 1 base and J by 3 bases, 8 bases remained unmatched. CDR1 and CDR2 from the germline V gene are LGHNA and YSLEER. The CDR3 DNA reads TGCGCCAGCAGCCAAGCTCAACTAGCGGCAGGCTACGAGCAGTACTTC. Protein: CASSQAQLAAGYEQYF.

The chain recombines TRBV7-9 with TRBJ2-1, with a tentative D call TRBD1 (5 bases). CDR1 SEHNR and CDR2 FQNEAQ come from the germline V gene (reference sequence). The CDR3 loop spans 15 amino acids. Between the trimmed V and J ends, which lost 1 base and 8 bases, there was a span of 15 bases. Here the CDR3 DNA reads TGTGCCAGCAGCTTAGGTCGCAGCAGGGTGGATGAGCAGTTCTTC. This codes for CASSLGRSRVDEQFF.